Presented here are 24 T cell receptor beta chains from one specimen sequenced in a study of T cells after posttransplantation cyclophosphamide. Assay used: immunoSEQ multiplex PCR; TCRdb lists only in-frame clones, some missing. The table includes 50,000 to 55,000 clones, approximately 86% detected once. Specimen: PBMCs. The receptors here all came from a man aged 30 to 45 with a blood cancer, CMV-positive, and with a related stem cell donor.

The CDR3 spells CASTTVREIGEQFF. CDR3 bases: TGTGCCAGCACAACTGTGCGGGAGATAGGTGAGCAGTTCTTC. The chain carries TRBV2 and TRBJ2-1, with 7 bases aligning to TRBD2. V gave up 7 bases and J gave up 9 bases; unmatched junction bases: 12. The length of the CDR3 is 14 residues. Germline V gives CDR1 SNHLY, CDR2 FYNNEI.

The chain has TRBV5-5 and TRBJ2-5, with 7 bases fitting TRBD1. V lost 1 base, J lost 5 bases, and 11 bases stayed unmatched. The CDR3 contains 16 residues. Germline CDR1 reads SGHKS; CDR2 reads YYEKEE (reference sequence). The CDR3 bases are TGTGCCAGCAGCTTGATAGAGGCAGGGGGTAGGGAGACCCAGTACTTC. Amino acid sequence: CASSLIEAGGRETQYF. The whole variable domain, filled in from reference TRBV5-5 and TRBJ2-5, reads DAGVTQSPTHLIKTRGQQVTLRCSPISGHKSVSWYQQVLGQGPQFIFQYYEKEERGRGNFPDRFSARQFPNYSSELNVNALLLGDSALYLCASSLIEAGGRETQYFGPGTRLLVL.

This rearrangement joins TRBV28 to TRBJ1-5; 11 bases align to TRBD1. The ends lost 6 bases at V and 2 bases at J; junction bases unmatched: 6. CDR1 MDHEN and CDR2 SYDVKM come from the germline V gene. CDR3 length equals 16 residues. The CDR3 DNA is TGTGCCAGCAGATCCGGGGACAGGGGGGGCAATCAGCCCCAGCATTTT. Encoded protein: CASRSGDRGGNQPQHF.

Here the CDR3 reads CATSRVITGELFF. The CDR3 nucleotides are TGTGCCACCAGCAGAGTAATAACCGGGGAGCTGTTTTTT. The V gene is TRBV15, the J gene TRBJ2-2; D call uncertain. This CDR3 spans 13 amino acids. From germline, CDR1 is LNHNV and CDR2 YYDKDF (reference sequence). V lost 1 base to trimming and J lost 5 bases, with 5 bases between them.

The V and J genes are TRBV19 and TRBJ1-5; 7 bases agree with TRBD1. V was pared by 7 bases and J by 7 bases, with 13 bases of the junction left unmatched. The CDR3 has 15 residues. From germline, CDR1 is LNHDA and CDR2 SQIVND (reference sequence). The CDR3 region is CASINPGQNTQPQHF. In DNA form, the CDR3 reads TGTGCCAGTATCAATCCGGGACAGAACACGCAGCCCCAGCATTTT.

This chain uses TRBV30 with TRBJ1-2, with D perhaps TRBD1 (6 bases). CDR3 length equals 13 residues. Germline V CDR1 and CDR2: GTSNPN, SVGIG (reference sequence). V lost 5 bases and J 8 bases, leaving 18 bases between the germline ends. The DNA of the CDR3 is TGTGCCTGGCGACAGGAAATAATATCGGGCTACACCTTC. Protein: CAWRQEIISGYTF.

This chain joins TRBV9 and TRBJ2-7; 9 nucleotides match TRBD1. CDR1 and CDR2 (germline): SGDLS, YYNGEE. After removal of 0 bases from V and 3 bases from J, the junction contained 7 bases not matched to a gene. The CDR3 is made up of 16 amino acids. The CDR3 reads CASSVGLRQGGYEQYF. For the CDR3, the DNA is TGTGCCAGCAGCGTAGGTTTGAGACAGGGGGGCTACGAGCAGTACTTC.

The chain uses TRBV7-2 and TRBJ2-2, with 12 bases identical to TRBD2. Germline values: CDR1 SGHTA, CDR2 FQGNSA. Trimming took 11 bases from V and 6 from J; bases not matched to a gene: 10. This CDR3 is 15 amino acids long. In DNA form, the CDR3 reads TGTGCCGTCAGACGAGGACTAGCGGGATCCGGGGAGCTGTTTTTT. It codes for CAVRRGLAGSGELFF. The entire variable domain, with the rest obtained from reference TRBV7-2 and TRBJ2-2, is as follows: GAGVSQSPSNKVTEKGKDVELRCDPISGHTALYWYRQSLGQGLEFLIYFQGNSAPDKSGLPSDRFSAERTGGSVSTLTIQRTQQEDSAVYLCAVRRGLAGSGELFFGEGSRLTVL.

The chain recombines TRBV9 with TRBJ2-1; no reliable D call. V was clipped by 0 bases and J by 4 bases, with 8 bases between them. This CDR3 has 14 residues. CDR1 SGDLS and CDR2 YYNGEE come from the germline V gene. The CDR3 loop reads CASSVGSRYNEQFF. The CDR3 nucleotides read TGTGCCAGCAGCGTAGGGTCGCGTTACAATGAGCAGTTCTTC.

The CDR3 bases are TGCGCCAGCAGCTCGCATGACGACAGGGTTGTAAAGCTCTACGAGCAGTACTTC. It encodes CASSSHDDRVVKLYEQYF. The gene calls are TRBV5-1 and TRBJ2-7, with 7 bases lining up with TRBD1. Germline assignment: CDR1 SGHRS and CDR2 YFSETQ. The CDR3 contains 18 residues. Trimming removed 3 bases from V and 3 bases from J; junction bases left unmatched: 18.

This chain connects TRBV7-9 to TRBJ1-2; a possible D gene is TRBD1 (6 bases). The CDR3 contains 14 residues. The V gene's germline CDR1 is SEHNR and CDR2 FQNEAQ (reference sequence). Trimming left V 5 bases short and J 3 bases short, with 13 bases between. DNA for the CDR3: TGTGCCAGCAGCGGGAACAGGGTAGACTATGGCTACACCTTC. Amino acid sequence: CASSGNRVDYGYTF.

This clone came up a few times. The chain has TRBV5-5 and TRBJ1-4; D is perhaps TRBD1 (6 bases). The CDR3 loop spans 15 amino acids. Per the germline V gene, CDR1 is SGHKS and CDR2 is YYEKEE (reference sequence). V lost 5 bases to trimming and J lost 3 bases, with 14 bases between them. CDR3 in DNA: TGTGCCAGCAGTTATCAGGGGAGGGCTAATGAAAAACTGTTTTTT. This translates into CASSYQGRANEKLFF.

The chain combines TRBV28 with TRBJ2-1; 9 bases fit TRBD2. The junction had 3 bases not matched to a gene; V was cut back by 0 bases and J by 6 bases. Germline V CDR1 and CDR2: MDHEN, SYDVKM. This CDR3 has 15 residues. The CDR3: CASSLWASGTNEQFF. CDR3 coding DNA: TGTGCCAGCAGTTTATGGGCTAGCGGGACCAATGAGCAGTTCTTC. The variable domain in full, with the rest retrieved from reference TRBV28 and TRBJ2-1, is DVKVTQSSRYLVKRTGEKVFLECVQDMDHENMFWYRQDPGLGLRLIYFSYDVKMKEKGDIPEGYSVSREKKERFSLILESASTNQTSMYLCASSLWASGTNEQFFGPGTRLTVL.

This clone was observed a handful of times. Germline is not matched at one junction end, which may reflect a read error. The chain's CDR3 is CAWGVLGGSEQYF. Here the CDR3 DNA reads TGTGCCTGGGGTGTACTGGGCGGGAGCGAGCAGTACTTC. This chain joins TRBV30 and TRBJ2-5; 7 bases are a match to TRBD2. Near its end, the DNA agrees better with TRBJ2-7, so the J call may be wrong. The CDR3 runs to 13 residues. Germline values: CDR1 GTSNPN, CDR2 SVGIG (reference sequence).

This chain joins TRBV19 and TRBJ1-2; 7 bases agree with TRBD1. This CDR3 contains 12 residues. Trimming cost V 5 bases and J 7 bases; bases outside gene matches: 4. CDR1 and CDR2 from the germline V gene are LNHDA and SQIVND (reference sequence). The CDR3 DNA sequence: TGTGCCAGTAGTGTCAACAGGGGTGGCTACACCTTC. This codes for CASSVNRGGYTF. Variable domain in full (rest from reference TRBV19 and TRBJ1-2): DGGITQSPKYLFRKEGQNVTLSCEQNLNHDAMYWYRQDPGQGLRLIYYSQIVNDFQKGDIAEGYSVSREKKESFPLTVTSAQKNPTAFYLCASSVNRGGYTFGSGTRLTVV.

The V and J genes are TRBV11-2 and TRBJ2-7; D is ambiguous. This CDR3 is built from 17 residues. Per germline, CDR1 SGHAT and CDR2 FQNNGV. Trimming stripped 1 base from V and 2 bases from J, with 18 bases between. CDR3 nucleotides: TGTGCCAGCAGCTTAGGAGAGTGGTCGCAGGTTACCTACGAGCAGTACTTC. It encodes CASSLGEWSQVTYEQYF.

This rearrangement joins TRBV18 to TRBJ2-7; 11 positions match TRBD2. V shed 2 bases and J 6 bases; nucleotides not matched to a gene: 12. The germline gives CDR1 KGHSH, CDR2 LQKENI. The CDR3 length is 17 residues. CDR3 protein: CASSPSSLLAGALEQYF. The DNA for the CDR3 is TGTGCCAGCTCACCATCAAGCTTACTAGCGGGAGCACTCGAGCAGTACTTC.

The rearrangement links TRBV19 to TRBJ1-1; the D gene is possibly TRBD1 (5 bases). V was cut by 0 bases and J by 0 bases, with 11 bases left in between. Germline CDR1 and CDR2: LNHDA and SQIVND (reference sequence). The CDR3 extends over 16 amino acids. This CDR3 is CASSIERTKVNTEAFF. CDR3 coding DNA: TGTGCCAGTAGTATAGAAAGGACAAAAGTGAACACTGAAGCTTTCTTT.

The CDR3 DNA is TGTGCCAGCAGTGACCTGGGGAGAGGCTACGAGCAGTACTTC. Translated: CASSDLGRGYEQYF. The chain uses TRBV2 and TRBJ2-7; D might be TRBD2 (5 bases). Trimming left V 3 bases short and J 3 bases short, with 12 bases between. The germline gives CDR1 SNHLY, CDR2 FYNNEI. This CDR3 region has 14 residues. The entire variable domain, with the rest obtained from reference TRBV2 and TRBJ2-7, is as follows: EPEVTQTPSHQVTQMGQEVILRCVPISNHLYFYWYRQILGQKVEFLVSFYNNEISEKSEIFDDQFSVERPDGSNFTLKIRSTKLEDSAMYFCASSDLGRGYEQYFGPGTRLTVT.

This clone was observed a single time. This chain connects TRBV29-1 to TRBJ2-3, with TRBD2 as a possible D gene (5 bases). Germline V gene sequence: CDR1 SQVTM, CDR2 ANQGSEA. The germline V and J ends were trimmed by 0 bases and 6 bases, with 13 bases remaining between them. The CDR3 extends over 14 amino acids. The DNA for the CDR3 is TGCAGCGTTGAAGAGCACCCCACGGGGGATACGCAGTATTTT. Its protein product is CSVEEHPTGDTQYF.

This clone occurred once. This chain uses TRBV5-5 with TRBJ2-7; D is perhaps TRBD1 (6 bases). The CDR3 length is 15 residues. Germline CDR1 SGHKS, CDR2 YYEKEE (reference sequence). Between the trimmed V and J ends, which lost 3 bases and 3 bases, there was a span of 16 bases. CDR3 in DNA: TGTGCCAGCAGCTCGACAGGCCACCTCCTCTACGAGCAGTACTTC. Translating it yields CASSSTGHLLYEQYF.

The V call is TRBV6-5, the J call TRBJ1-5; 8 bases are shared with TRBD1. V lost 6 bases and J lost 4; bases outside the gene matches: 5. This CDR3 is 14 amino acids long. In germline, CDR1 is MNHEY, CDR2 SVGAGI. In DNA form, the CDR3 reads TGTGCCAGCAGGAACAGGGGGGCTAATCAGCCCCAGCATTTT. Encoded protein: CASRNRGANQPQHF.

The V call is TRBV5-1, the J call TRBJ2-7; 11 bases align to TRBD1. After removal of 4 bases from V and 4 bases from J, the junction contained 4 bases not matched to a gene. Germline V gene lookup returns CDR1 SGHRS and CDR2 YFSETQ. There are 14 residues in the CDR3. Written as DNA, the CDR3 is TGCGCCAGCAGCGTTGGGACAGGGGGTTACGAGCAGTACTTC. Its protein product is CASSVGTGGYEQYF.

The chain has TRBV4-3 and TRBJ2-2; possibly TRBD1 for D (5 bases). Germline V gives CDR1 LGHNA, CDR2 YSLEER. The CDR3 extends over 16 amino acids. V lost 1 base, J lost 2 bases, and 11 bases lay in between. This CDR3 is CASSQGPGHNTGELFF. CDR3 coding DNA: TGCGCCAGCAGCCAAGGACCCGGACACAACACCGGGGAGCTGTTTTTT.